The 27 T cell receptor beta chains in this list originate from one sample, sequenced in a study of blood T cell repertoires in COVID-19 (dated by TCRdb to about 2020). Library creation used the immunoSEQ multiplex PCR assay. TCRdb took over this immuneACCESS table, retaining in-frame rearrangements with V and J assigned. Such tables are incomplete; in checked studies, under half of the missing clones stem from an unresolved V gene, and the remainder is unexplained. For this sample there are more than 250,000 clones; roughly 90% appear just once. Jointly, the top ten make up roughly 6.5% of the sample. The specimen sequenced was peripheral blood. The receptors originated from a young man who had recovered from COVID-19.

This clone was counted a single time. The gene calls are TRBV9 and TRBJ2-2; D gene uncertain. The CDR3 consists of 16 residues. In germline, CDR1 is SGDLS, CDR2 YYNGEE. V lost 0 bases and J lost 3, with 12 bases in between. The CDR3 DNA sequence: TGTGCCAGCAGCGTAGGGGCTGGGCCCTACACCGGGGAGCTGTTTTTT. It specifies CASSVGAGPYTGELFF. Full variable domain (outside the CDR3, taken from reference TRBV9 and TRBJ2-2): DSGVTQTPKHLITATGQRVTLRCSPRSGDLSVYWYQQSLDQGLQFLIQYYNGEERAKGNILERFSAQQFPDLHSELNLSSLELGDSALYFCASSVGAGPYTGELFFGEGSRLTVL.

This clone appeared once. This sequence joins TRBV7-9 and TRBJ1-5; 7 nucleotides match TRBD1. V trimming: 6 bases; J trimming: 6 bases; junction bases outside the gene matches: 11. Germline loops: CDR1 SEHNR, CDR2 FQNEAQ (reference sequence). The CDR3 extends over 15 amino acids. The CDR3 reads CASSPQTGSGQPQHF. As DNA, the CDR3 is TGTGCCAGCAGTCCACAGACAGGGAGCGGTCAGCCCCAGCATTTT.

This chain uses TRBV9 with TRBJ2-1; possible D gene TRBD2, 6 bases. This CDR3 has 15 residues. V was trimmed by 6 bases and J by 1 base, leaving 14 bases between them. CDR1 and CDR2 from the germline V gene are SGDLS and YYNGEE. The CDR3 loop is CASTQSGLSYNEQFF. The CDR3 bases are TGTGCCAGCACCCAGTCGGGACTTTCCTACAATGAGCAGTTCTTC.

With regard to this clone: Other nucleotide sequences from this sample produce the same CDR3. The chain recombines TRBV19 with TRBJ2-7; 7 bases are shared with TRBD1. Germline values: CDR1 LNHDA, CDR2 SQIVND (reference sequence). The CDR3 is 15 amino acids. Germline trimming cut 1 base from V and 0 bases from J; bases unmatched to any gene: 3. The CDR3 here is CASSIGAGGSYEQYF. The DNA for the CDR3 is TGTGCCAGTAGTATAGGTGCAGGGGGCTCCTACGAGCAGTACTTC. Drawing the rest from reference TRBV19 and TRBJ2-7, the complete variable domain is DGGITQSPKYLFRKEGQNVTLSCEQNLNHDAMYWYRQDPGQGLRLIYYSQIVNDFQKGDIAEGYSVSREKKESFPLTVTSAQKNPTAFYLCASSIGAGGSYEQYFGPGTRLTVT.

This chain's CDR3 is CASSETGVNTEAFF. The DNA of the CDR3 is TGCGCCAGCAGCGAGACAGGGGTGAACACTGAAGCTTTCTTT. This rearrangement joins TRBV5-1 to TRBJ1-1, with 8 positions matching TRBD1. Trimming took 4 bases from V and 0 from J; bases not matched to a gene: 2. The germline CDR1 and CDR2 sequences are SGHRS and YFSETQ. This CDR3 has 14 amino acids.

The chain combines TRBV30 with TRBJ2-1; maybe TRBD1 (5 bases). Germline V gene data show CDR1 as GTSNPN and CDR2 as SVGIG (reference sequence). The V and J ends lost 4 bases and 0 bases respectively, with 10 bases between them. This CDR3 spans 14 amino acids. This chain's CDR3 is CAWTPDSSYNEQFF. CDR3 nucleotides: TGTGCCTGGACCCCCGACAGCTCCTACAATGAGCAGTTCTTC.

This clone turned up a few times. The rearrangement uses TRBV3-1 (or the pseudogene TRBV3-2) and TRBJ1-2, with 10 nucleotides matching TRBD1. V trimming: 7 bases; J trimming: 4 bases; junction bases outside the gene matches: 6. Per the germline V gene, CDR1 is LGHDT and CDR2 is YNNKEL (reference sequence). CDR3 size: 14 residues. The CDR3 nucleotides are TGTGCCAGCACACCGGGACAGGGGATCTATGGCTACACCTTC. Amino acids: CASTPGQGIYGYTF.

The chain is built from TRBV7-2 and TRBJ2-3; D is possibly TRBD2 (6 bases). Germline loops: CDR1 SGHTA, CDR2 FQGNSA. CDR3 size: 15 residues. Trimming removed 1 base from V and 2 bases from J, with 10 bases in between. The CDR3 nucleotides are TGTGCCAGCAGCTTAGTTAAGCGGGTCACAGATACGCAGTATTTT. The encoded protein is CASSLVKRVTDTQYF.

This sequence joins TRBV27 and TRBJ2-1, with D uncertain. Germline V lookup: CDR1 MNHEY, CDR2 SMNVEV (reference sequence). The ends were cut back, 1 base at V and 5 bases at J, with 6 bases in the middle. The CDR3 is 13 residues long. Written as DNA, the CDR3 is TGTGCCAGCAGTTTATGGGCGAACAATGAGCAGTTCTTC. Residues: CASSLWANNEQFF.

The chain couples TRBV20-1 to TRBJ1-1; tentative D call: TRBD1 (6 bases). The ends were cut back, 3 bases at V and 5 bases at J, with 19 bases in the middle. In germline, CDR1 is DFQATT, CDR2 SNEGSKA (reference sequence). There are 15 residues in the CDR3. The DNA for the CDR3 is TGCAGTGCTAGTCGCATCACAGGGAAAGGGACTGAAGCTTTCTTT. This encodes CSASRITGKGTEAFF.

V is TRBV6-2 or TRBV6-3 and J is TRBJ2-3; 12 nucleotides agree with TRBD2. The length of the CDR3 is 14 residues. Germline V gives CDR1 MNHEY, CDR2 SVGEGT. Losses at the gene ends were 5 bases for V and 7 bases for J; bases not matched to a gene: 4. DNA for the CDR3: TGTGCCAGCAGTAAGACTAGCGGGGGTTATACGCAGTATTTT. It codes for CASSKTSGGYTQYF.

CDR3 DNA: TGTGCCAGCAGCTTAGGGGCAGGCCTCTCTGGAAACACCATATATTTT. It specifies CASSLGAGLSGNTIYF. The chain joins TRBV7-9 to TRBJ1-3; D ambiguous. The V gene lost 1 base and the J gene lost 0 bases, with 10 bases spanning the gap. The CDR3 runs 16 residues. Germline assignment: CDR1 SEHNR and CDR2 FQNEAQ (reference sequence).

The J gene is TRBJ2-3, the V gene TRBV11-2; no definite D call. V shed 5 bases and J shed 4 bases, with 19 bases lying between them. This CDR3 has 16 residues. The germline CDR1 and CDR2 sequences are SGHAT and FQNNGV. The CDR3 bases are TGTGCCAGCAGCGCTCTCACGGTCCTGCAGGCAGATACGCAGTATTTT. Translating it yields CASSALTVLQADTQYF.

CDR3 bases: TGTGCCAGCTCTAAAGGGACAGGGGTCCCTAACTATGGCTACACCTTC. Encoded protein: CASSKGTGVPNYGYTF. The V call is TRBV7-9, the J call TRBJ1-2, with TRBD1 matching 10 bases. Germline lookup yields CDR1 SEHNR and CDR2 FQNEAQ (reference sequence). The trim removed 8 bases at V and 0 bases at J, leaving 9 bases unmatched. The CDR3 length is 16 residues.

The chain links TRBV7-3 to TRBJ1-1; 8 positions match TRBD1. CDR3 length equals 14 residues. Germline lookup yields CDR1 SGHTA and CDR2 FQGTGA. V lost 6 bases to trimming and J lost 6 bases; unmatched junction nucleotides: 9. CDR3: CASRPDREGAEAFF. In nucleotides, the CDR3 is TGTGCCAGCAGACCGGACAGGGAGGGCGCTGAAGCTTTCTTT.

The chain combines TRBV9 with TRBJ2-5; maybe TRBD2 (6 bases). With 4 bases removed from V and 4 bases from J, the gap between germline ends came to 14 bases. The CDR3 contains 14 residues. The germline V gene encodes CDR1 SGDLS and CDR2 YYNGEE. The CDR3 loop is CASSSRGGRETQYF. The CDR3 coding sequence is TGTGCCAGCAGCTCCCGTGGGGGGAGAGAGACCCAGTACTTC.

V usage is TRBV5-4 and J usage is TRBJ2-1, with 7 bases identical to TRBD1. Germline V lookup: CDR1 SGHNT, CDR2 YYREEE (reference sequence). CDR3 size: 14 residues. Trimming cost V 0 bases and J 9 bases; bases outside gene matches: 6. The CDR3 DNA reads as TGTGCCAGCAGCTTGGGACAGGGAATGATTGAGCAGTTCTTC. Its translation: CASSLGQGMIEQFF. Combining the CDR3 with reference TRBV5-4 and TRBJ2-1 gives the whole variable domain ETGVTQSPTHLIKTRGQQVTLRCSSQSGHNTVSWYQQALGQGPQFIFQYYREEENGRGNFPPRFSGLQFPNYSSELNVNALELDDSALYLCASSLGQGMIEQFFGPGTRLTVL.

The chain combines TRBV6-5 with TRBJ1-5, with D possibly TRBD1 on 6 matching bases. Germline lookup yields CDR1 MNHEY and CDR2 SVGAGI. The CDR3 is 13 amino acids. V gave up 6 bases and J gave up 4 bases, with 10 bases separating them. The CDR3: CASRGQTNQPQHF. CDR3 DNA sequence: TGTGCCAGCAGAGGACAGACAAATCAGCCCCAGCATTTT.

The V gene is TRBV3-1 (or the pseudogene TRBV3-2), the J gene TRBJ2-1; 12 bases map to TRBD2. V lost 6 bases to trimming and J lost 6 bases; unmatched junction nucleotides: 6. The germline gives CDR1 LGHDT, CDR2 YNNKEL (reference sequence). This CDR3 spans 15 amino acids. The CDR3, as DNA: TGTGCCAGCAGAATCCTAGCGGGGGGGCGCAATGAGCAGTTCTTC. Protein product: CASRILAGGRNEQFF.

The chain links TRBV18 to TRBJ2-2; a possible D gene is TRBD1 (6 bases). V was shortened by 1 base and J by 7 bases, with 16 bases between the two germline ends. Looked up from germline, CDR1 is KGHSH and CDR2 is LQKENI. CDR3 length: 16 amino acids. CDR3 nucleotide sequence: TGTGCCAGCTCACCACGACAGGTGGGGTCGATCGGGGAGCTGTTTTTT. As protein: CASSPRQVGSIGELFF.

CDR3 nucleotides: TGTGCCAGCTCCTCCCAGGGTACGAACACTGAAGCTTTCTTT. It yields the protein CASSSQGTNTEAFF. This sequence joins TRBV18 and TRBJ1-1, with D possibly being TRBD1 (5 bases). This CDR3 has 14 amino acids. CDR1 and CDR2 from the germline V gene are KGHSH and LQKENI. V was shortened by 6 bases and J by 1 base, with 12 bases between the two germline ends.

V and J are TRBV2 and TRBJ2-2; maybe TRBD1 (6 bases). This CDR3 spans 14 amino acids. Germline CDR1 SNHLY, CDR2 FYNNEI. V was trimmed by 5 bases and J by 5 bases, leaving 12 bases between them. This CDR3 is CASSSPGETGELFF. CDR3 sequence (DNA): TGTGCCAGCAGTAGCCCAGGGGAGACCGGGGAGCTGTTTTTT.

The gene calls are TRBV7-9 and TRBJ1-4, with 9 bases aligning to TRBD1. CDR3 length equals 16 residues. Germline trimming cut 4 bases from V and 1 base from J; bases unmatched to any gene: 4. CDR1 SEHNR and CDR2 FQNEAQ come from the germline V gene (reference sequence). CDR3 nucleotides: TGTGCCAGCAGCTCGGACAGGGGACGAACTAATGAAAAACTGTTTTTT. This sequence encodes CASSSDRGRTNEKLFF.

The chain couples TRBV5-6 to TRBJ2-7; 7 nucleotides match TRBD2. Per the germline V gene, CDR1 is SGHDT and CDR2 is YYEEEE. J gave up 7 bases and V 4 bases, and 8 bases lay outside the gene matches. This CDR3 is 13 amino acids long. The CDR3 region is CASSPWGGSEQYF. The CDR3 DNA follows: TGTGCCAGCAGCCCATGGGGAGGGAGTGAGCAGTACTTC.

The chain couples TRBV6-6 to TRBJ1-3; D perhaps matches TRBD1 (6 bases). Germline CDR1 is MNHNY and CDR2 is SVGAGI (reference sequence). Trimming took off 2 bases at V and 0 bases at J, with 11 bases between the two ends. This CDR3 is 16 amino acids long. CDR3 in DNA: TGTGCCAGCAGTTACGGGGGCCAGAGCTCTGGAAACACCATATATTTT. Translated: CASSYGGQSSGNTIYF.

This chain connects TRBV13 to TRBJ1-4, with TRBD1 identical over 9 bases. The ends lost 5 bases at V and 6 bases at J; junction bases unmatched: 7. Germline CDR1 reads PRHDT; CDR2 reads FYEKMQ (reference sequence). The CDR3 covers 15 residues. The CDR3 loop is CASSPAGTGYEKLFF. DNA for the CDR3: TGTGCCAGCAGCCCCGCCGGGACAGGGTATGAAAAACTGTTTTTT. The whole variable domain, remainder taken from reference TRBV13 and TRBJ1-4, is AAGVIQSPRHLIKEKRETATLKCYPIPRHDTVYWYQQGPGQDPQFLISFYEKMQSDKGSIPDRFSAQQFSDYHSELNMSSLELGDSALYFCASSPAGTGYEKLFFGSGTQLSVL.

The J gene is TRBJ1-1, the V gene TRBV5-1, with D possibly matching TRBD1 (5 bases). The CDR3 has 16 amino acids. CDR1 and CDR2 from the germline V gene are SGHRS and YFSETQ. V lost 0 bases and J lost 0, with 12 bases in between. The CDR3 DNA is TGCGCCAGCAGCTTGGGGGCCAGGGATGTGAACACTGAAGCTTTCTTT. As protein: CASSLGARDVNTEAFF. Combining the CDR3 with reference TRBV5-1 and TRBJ1-1 gives the whole variable domain KAGVTQTPRYLIKTRGQQVTLSCSPISGHRSVSWYQQTPGQGLQFLFEYFSETQRNKGNFPGRFSGRQFSNSRSEMNVSTLELGDSALYLCASSLGARDVNTEAFFGQGTRLTVV.